Below are 22 T cell receptor beta chains sequenced from a single sample in a study of T cell repertoires in cytomegalovirus infection. TCRdb re-analysed the reads in MiXCR, keeping a single row per CDR3 protein. The sample comprises nearly 550,000 distinct CDR3 sequences, approximately 15% of which are singletons, and roughly 25% rests with the top ten. The sample was CD8+ T cells from PBMCs. The receptor source for this set is a human donor in good health (CMV status not recorded). Some clones in this sample may be carry-over from other donors' samples.

This clonotype was counted at least ten times. V gene TRBV6-5 combines with J gene TRBJ2-1; D tentatively fits TRBD1 or TRBD2 (5 bases each). Per the germline V gene, CDR1 is MNHEY and CDR2 is SVGAGI. CDR3 length: 16 amino acids. The V and J ends lost 2 bases and 4 bases respectively, with 15 bases between them. The CDR3 DNA is TGTGCCAGCAGTTACCTGGGGGAGAGAAATTACAATGAGCAGTTCTTC. Encoded protein: CASSYLGERNYNEQFF.

The chain combines TRBV19 with TRBJ1-1; D may be TRBD1 (5 bases). The CDR3 is 11 residues long. V shed 7 bases and J shed 11 bases, with 14 bases lying between them. In germline, CDR1 is LNHDA, CDR2 SQIVND (reference sequence). The CDR3 loop is CASKADITAFF. Written as DNA, the CDR3 is TGTGCCAGTAAAGCGGACATCACCGCTTTCTTT.

This clonotype has only a few counts. The chain is built from TRBV27 and TRBJ2-1, with TRBD2 identical over 12 bases. The CDR3 has 14 amino acids. Per the germline V gene, CDR1 is MNHEY and CDR2 is SMNVEV (reference sequence). V lost 5 bases, J lost 9 bases, and 5 bases stayed unmatched. The CDR3 nucleotides read TGTGCCAGCAGTCCTGGACTAGCGGGACGTGAGCAGTTCTTC. It yields the protein CASSPGLAGREQFF.

The chain links TRBV27 to TRBJ1-1; perhaps TRBD1 as D (5 bases). The CDR3 runs to 12 residues. Germline values: CDR1 MNHEY, CDR2 SMNVEV (reference sequence). The V end lost 2 bases, the J end lost 6 bases, and 7 bases lay between the germline ends. CDR3 DNA: TGTGCCAGCAGTTTACCAGGGCCTGAAGCTTTCTTT. Amino acids: CASSLPGPEAFF.

This clonotype was recorded at least ten times. The V call is TRBV28, the J call TRBJ2-5, with 8 bases aligning to TRBD1. This CDR3 comprises 14 residues. V lost 8 bases, J lost 5 bases, and 10 bases stayed unmatched. The germline CDR1 and CDR2 sequences are MDHEN and SYDVKM. The CDR3 loop reads CASYRRGRGETQYF. The CDR3 region has the DNA TGTGCCAGCTACCGCAGGGGGCGCGGGGAGACCCAGTACTTC. The full variable domain, its missing parts supplied by reference TRBV28 and TRBJ2-5, is DVKVTQSSRYLVKRTGEKVFLECVQDMDHENMFWYRQDPGLGLRLIYFSYDVKMKEKGDIPEGYSVSREKKERFSLILESASTNQTSMYLCASYRRGRGETQYFGPGTRLLVL.

This clonotype was seen at least ten times. The chain uses TRBV7-9 and TRBJ2-7; perhaps TRBD1 as D (5 bases). With 4 bases removed from V and 2 bases from J, the gap between germline ends came to 12 bases. Germline V CDR1 and CDR2: SEHNR, FQNEAQ (reference sequence). The CDR3 spans 14 residues. The CDR3 here is CASSSMTAAYEQYF. For the CDR3, the DNA is TGTGCCAGCAGCTCAATGACAGCCGCCTACGAGCAGTACTTC.

The table lists this clonotype with many counts. V is TRBV19 and J is TRBJ2-3; 8 nucleotides match TRBD1. Germline V gene sequence: CDR1 LNHDA, CDR2 SQIVND (reference sequence). The junction had 7 bases not matched to a gene; V was cut back by 6 bases and J by 2 bases. The CDR3 is 15 residues long. The DNA for the CDR3 is TGTGCCAGTAGCCCCGACAGGGGCCTCACAGATACGCAGTATTTT. Translating it yields CASSPDRGLTDTQYF.

This clonotype has ten or more counts. This chain links TRBV12-3 or TRBV12-4 with TRBJ1-5; 8 nucleotides agree with TRBD1. The CDR3 sequence is 15 residues long. The V gene end was trimmed by 4 bases and the J gene end by 2 bases; junction bases not matched to a gene: 4. CDR3 protein: CASSSTGVGNQPQHF. Here the CDR3 DNA reads TGTGCCAGCAGTTCGACAGGGGTGGGCAATCAGCCCCAGCATTTT.

This clonotype was detected ten times or more. The chain recombines TRBV7-3 with TRBJ2-2, with D uncertain. Per the germline V gene, CDR1 is SGHTA and CDR2 is FQGTGA. The CDR3 contains 12 residues. V was pared by 5 bases and J by 1 base, with 2 bases between. CDR3 nucleotide sequence: TGTGCCAGCAGCGTGAACACCGGGGAGCTGTTTTTT. As protein: CASSVNTGELFF.

This clonotype was observed a handful of times. The chain couples TRBV11-2 to TRBJ2-1; D not resolved. This CDR3 has 13 residues. V lost 4 bases to trimming and J lost 6 bases, with 10 bases between them. The germline V gene has CDR1 SGHAT and CDR2 FQNNGV. The CDR3 bases are TGTGCCAGCAGCTCCCCTAACCCCAATGAGCAGTTCTTC. Its translation: CASSSPNPNEQFF.

This clonotype was observed many times. The chain combines TRBV7-9 with TRBJ1-2; TRBD1 aligns across 9 bases. This CDR3 comprises 15 residues. J gave up 4 bases and V 1 base, and 4 bases lay outside the gene matches. Germline CDR1 and CDR2: SEHNR and FQNEAQ (reference sequence). In DNA form, the CDR3 reads TGTGCCAGCAGCTTAGACAGGGGGCCTTCCTATGGCTACACCTTC. Protein product: CASSLDRGPSYGYTF.

About this clonotype: The junction does not match germline at one end; this may be a read error. V and J are TRBV12-3 or TRBV12-4 and TRBJ1-1, with a possible D match to TRBD1 (5 bases). The CDR3 extends over 12 amino acids. The chain's CDR3 is CASSALVTGGVF. In nucleotides, the CDR3 is TGTGCCAGCAGTGCACTAGTGACGGGAGGGGTGTTT.

The CDR3 bases are TGTGCCAGCAGTCGAAGGGACCGGGGGACCCAGTACTTC. Amino acid sequence: CASSRRDRGTQYF. V usage is TRBV6-1 and J usage is TRBJ2-5; D might be TRBD1 or TRBD2, each matching 5 bases. CDR1 and CDR2 from the germline V gene are MNHNS and SASEGT. The CDR3 totals 13 residues. V lost 5 bases, J lost 7 bases, and 14 bases lay in between.

Ten or more counts support this clonotype. J is TRBJ1-2 and V is TRBV7-9; D not certain. The CDR3 runs 14 residues. The germline V and J ends were trimmed by 6 bases and 2 bases, with 13 bases remaining between them. Germline loops: CDR1 SEHNR, CDR2 FQNEAQ (reference sequence). For the CDR3, the DNA is TGTGCCAGCAGTTCCGCAGAAGGGAACTATGGCTACACCTTC. This encodes CASSSAEGNYGYTF.

The chain carries TRBV7-9 and TRBJ1-2; D is possibly TRBD1 (5 bases). This CDR3 comprises 14 residues. Germline V lookup: CDR1 SEHNR, CDR2 FQNEAQ (reference sequence). V was pared by 4 bases and J by 3 bases, with 12 bases between. The CDR3 protein is CASSSREGDYGYTF. CDR3 nucleotide sequence: TGTGCCAGCAGCTCCAGGGAGGGAGACTATGGCTACACCTTC.

In this sample, this clonotype turned up a few times. The chain joins TRBV28 to TRBJ2-5, with 8 nucleotides matching TRBD2. The V gene's germline CDR1 is MDHEN and CDR2 SYDVKM. Trimming cost V 2 bases and J 0 bases; bases outside gene matches: 11. CDR3 length: 18 residues. The CDR3 DNA follows: TGTGCCAGCAGTTTAGCAGCGGGAGACATGGGGTACCAAGAGACCCAGTACTTC. Amino acid sequence: CASSLAAGDMGYQETQYF.

This clonotype was counted only a few times. J is TRBJ1-2 and V is TRBV10-2; no clear D gene. Germline V CDR1 and CDR2: WSHSY, SAAADI. The V gene lost 10 bases and the J gene lost 6 bases, with 12 bases spanning the gap. The CDR3 is 11 amino acids. CDR3 sequence reads: CATVVADGYTF. Written as DNA, the CDR3 is TGCGCCACCGTCGTGGCGGATGGCTACACCTTC.

There are a few counts of this clonotype. The chain is built from TRBV28 and TRBJ2-7; D gene uncertain. Germline V CDR1 and CDR2: MDHEN, SYDVKM. The CDR3 covers 11 residues. Trimming cost V 3 bases and J 9 bases, with 9 bases left between them. The CDR3 bases are TGTGCCAGCAGTTTGAGAGGCGCGCAGTACTTC. Protein: CASSLRGAQYF.

This clonotype was counted between two and nine times. The junction does not match germline at one end; this may be a read error. The chain carries TRBV29-1 and TRBJ2-1; 11 positions match TRBD1. Germline CDR1 reads SQVTM; CDR2 reads ANQGSEA. CDR3 length: 12 residues. In DNA form, the CDR3 reads TGCAGCGTTGCAATTGGACAGGGGGCGCGTATCTTC. It encodes CSVAIGQGARIF.

The chain uses TRBV25-1 and TRBJ2-3; TRBD1 matches at 8 bases. The length of the CDR3 is 14 residues. Germline values: CDR1 MGHDK, CDR2 SYGVNS. J gave up 4 bases and V 6 bases, and 6 bases lay outside the gene matches. CDR3: CASRHRGEADTQYF. In DNA form, the CDR3 reads TGTGCCAGCAGGCACAGGGGGGAGGCAGATACGCAGTATTTT.

Comment on this clonotype: One junction end does not reproduce the germline sequence, and a read error may be involved. This chain uses TRBV18 with TRBJ2-3; the D is unclear. The length of the CDR3 is 13 residues. The germline V gene encodes CDR1 KGHSH and CDR2 LQKENI. DNA for the CDR3: TGTACCAGCTCACCAGGATCCGTTGATACGCAGTATTTT. Protein product: CTSSPGSVDTQYF. Supplemented by reference TRBV18 and TRBJ2-3, the full variable domain reads NAGVMQNPRHLVRRRGQEARLRCSPMKGHSHVYWYRQLPEEGLKFMVYLQKENIIDESGMPKERFSAEFPKEGPSILRIQQVVRGDSAAYFCTSSPGSVDTQYFGPGTRLTVL.

V is TRBV27 and J is TRBJ2-5; tentatively, D is TRBD1 (5 bases). Trimming took off 5 bases at V and 4 bases at J, with 14 bases between the two ends. This CDR3 contains 14 residues. Germline CDR1 MNHEY, CDR2 SMNVEV (reference sequence). The CDR3 bases are TGTGCCAGCAGTGGGGCCCTGGAGTTAGAGACCCAGTACTTC. Amino acids: CASSGALELETQYF.